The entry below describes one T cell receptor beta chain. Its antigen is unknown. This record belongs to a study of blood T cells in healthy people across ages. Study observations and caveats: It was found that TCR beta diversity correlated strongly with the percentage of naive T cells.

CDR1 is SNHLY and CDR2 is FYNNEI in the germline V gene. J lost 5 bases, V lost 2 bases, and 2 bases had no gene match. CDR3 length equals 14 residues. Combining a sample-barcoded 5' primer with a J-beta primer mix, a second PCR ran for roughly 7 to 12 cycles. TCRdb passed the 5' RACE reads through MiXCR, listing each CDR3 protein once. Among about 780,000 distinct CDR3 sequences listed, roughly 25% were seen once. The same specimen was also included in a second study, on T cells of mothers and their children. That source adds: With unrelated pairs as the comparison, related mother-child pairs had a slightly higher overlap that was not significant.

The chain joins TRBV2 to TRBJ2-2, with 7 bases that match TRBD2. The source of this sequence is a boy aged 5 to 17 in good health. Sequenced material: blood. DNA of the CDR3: TGTGCCAGCAGTGAAATCGGGGGGACCGGGGAGCTGTTTTTT. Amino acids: CASSEIGGTGELFF.